This T cell receptor beta chain was captured in a study of cytotoxic CD8 clonotypes in ibrutinib-treated CLL. Turning to this clone: The antigen remains undetermined.

Regarding the study as a whole: Baseline clonality, above age-matched healthy donor levels, tracked circulating CD8+ T-cell counts.

CDR1 is MNHEY and CDR2 is SMNVEV in the germline V gene (reference sequence). The V and J ends lost 6 bases and 0 bases, in that order; junction bases with no gene match: 3. The CDR3 has 14 residues. Profiling relied on immunoSEQ multiplex PCR, and the TCRdb table lists in-frame clones only, not all of them. This sample has 130,000 or so clones, with about 85% found just once. This clonotype was obtained from a human donor with chronic lymphocytic leukemia. The chain carries TRBV27 and TRBJ2-3, with 7 bases identical to TRBD1. Sequenced material: PBMCs, taken after 24 months of ibrutinib treatment. The CDR3 reads CASSYRGSTDTQYF. The CDR3 DNA reads as TGTGCCAGCAGCTACAGGGGAAGCACAGATACGCAGTATTTT.